This TCR beta chain was captured by sequencing in a study of blood T cell repertoires in COVID-19. Across the whole study: Italy, Spain and the United States were the sources of the convalescent and acute COVID-19 samples. Sample material is recorded as cDNA or gDNA derived from T cells, B-cell-depleted T cells, or PBMCs.

Per the authors' pipeline: Amplification with reference gene primers provided the estimates of nucleated cell counts. The repertoire was sequenced with immunoSEQ multiplex PCR; TCRdb's copy has only in-frame clones and lacks some. V, J and clone size reflect that table, while D and trimming were determined from the DNA. The table records 180,000 or so clones, around nine tenths of them present only once. The V and J ends lost 5 bases and 2 bases, in that order; junction bases with no gene match: 11. CDR3 size: 16 residues. Germline CDR1 SSHAT, CDR2 FNYEAQ (reference sequence). This clonotype was sampled from a man between 18 and 35 years old with active or convalescent COVID-19. This chain links TRBV7-7 with TRBJ1-1; TRBD1 aligns across 7 bases. The sample consisted of peripheral blood. This CDR3 is CASSPPGQKFNTEAFF. CDR3 bases: TGTGCCAGCAGCCCCCCGGGACAGAAATTCAACACTGAAGCTTTCTTT. Full variable domain (remainder filled in from reference TRBV7-7 and TRBJ1-1): GAGVSQSPRYKVTKRGQDVTLRCDPISSHATLYWYQQALGQGPEFLTYFNYEAQPDKSGLPSDRFSAERPEGSISTLTIQRTEQRDSAMYRCASSPPGQKFNTEAFFGQGTRLTVV.